These T cell receptor beta chains were read from a single sample in a study of blood T cell repertoires in COVID-19. The repertoire was sequenced with immunoSEQ multiplex PCR; TCRdb's copy has only in-frame clones and lacks some. This table holds under 250,000 clones, around 81% found once. Sequencing used PBMCs or T cells enriched from blood (not recorded which). Receptor source: a woman aged 50 to 60 with acute COVID-19. The CDR3 runs from the conserved cysteine through the conserved F or W. A D gene is named only where the DNA matches it firmly. Clone sizes are given selectively: once, few, many, or a class where the clone is expanded.

V,size,J,D,DNA,CDR3
TRBV30,.,TRBJ2-7,TRBD2,TGTGCCTGGTCTAGCGGTCCCTCCTACGAGCAGTACTTC,CAWSSGPSYEQYF
TRBV2,medium-sized,TRBJ1-4,.,TGTGCCAGCCGTTTACAGGCAACTAATGAAAAACTGTTTTTT,CASRLQATNEKLFF
TRBV4-3,.,TRBJ2-1,TRBD2,TGCGCCAGCAGCCAAGATAGCGGGGAGTACAATGAGCAGTTCTTC,CASSQDSGEYNEQFF
TRBV3-1/TRBV3-2,once,TRBJ1-3,.,TGTGCCAGCAGCCAAGAGCTCCGGTCCGCTGGAAACACCATATATTTT,CASSQELRSAGNTIYF
TRBV6-5,.,TRBJ2-3,.,TGTGCCAGCAGGGGGGCCGGGACATCCGAAGATACGCAGTATTTT,CASRGAGTSEDTQYF
TRBV9,.,TRBJ2-1,TRBD2,TGTGCCAGCAGCCCGGGGACTAGCGGGGACCCACGCGCCTACAATGAGCAGTTCTTC,CASSPGTSGDPRAYNEQFF
TRBV9,.,TRBJ2-1,TRBD2,TGTGCCAGCAGCGTAGATCCCAGCGGGGGGTCGAATGAGCAGTTCTTC,CASSVDPSGGSNEQFF
TRBV9,.,TRBJ2-1,.,TGTGCCAGCAGCCCTCGACTAGTATACAATGAGCAGTTCTTC,CASSPRLVYNEQFF
TRBV7-9,.,TRBJ1-3,.,TGTGCCAGCAGCCAGGCATCCGTAGGCAACACCATATATTTT,CASSQASVGNTIYF
TRBV6-5,.,TRBJ2-7,.,TGTGCCAGCAGCGGACCCCAAGGGACTTTC,CASSGPQGTF
TRBV18,.,TRBJ1-5,.,TGTGCCAGCTCCTCCACGGGGGTTCAGCCCCAGCATTTT,CASSSTGVQPQHF
TRBV28,once,TRBJ1-2,.,TGTGCCAGCACCCGAGACTTCACCTCGGGCTATGGCTACACCTTC,CASTRDFTSGYGYTF
TRBV27,.,TRBJ2-7,.,TGTGCCAGCAGCCCCGGCAGGGTTTGGACGATAGCGGCCTCCTACGAGCAGTACTTC,CASSPGRVWTIAASYEQYF
TRBV4-1,.,TRBJ2-1,TRBD2,TGCGCCAGCAGCCAAGGATCAAGCGGGGGGGCCTCCACCTACAATGAGCAGTTCTTC,CASSQGSSGGASTYNEQFF
TRBV30,.,TRBJ1-5,TRBD1,TGTGCCTGGAGTGGCGGTAGACAGGGCCGTAATCAGCCCCAGCATTTT,CAWSGGRQGRNQPQHF
TRBV18,.,TRBJ1-6,.,TGTGCCAGCTCACCATACCCCGGGGGTTCCTATAATTCACCCCTCCACTTT,CASSPYPGGSYNSPLHF
TRBV7-2,.,TRBJ1-1,.,TGTGCCAGCAGCGGGGGGGCCTACCCAAGGACCACTGAAGCTTTCTTT,CASSGGAYPRTTEAFF
TRBV27,.,TRBJ1-2,TRBD1,TGTGCCAGCAGTTTTAAGAGGGACAGTTATGGCTACACCTTC,CASSFKRDSYGYTF
TRBV19,.,TRBJ1-4,.,TGTGCCAGTAACAAGGGGGTGCGGGAAAAACTGTTTTTT,CASNKGVREKLFF
TRBV28,.,TRBJ2-7,TRBD1,TGTGCCAGCAGTGAAGACAGGGGGCTCTCCTACGAGCAGTACTTC,CASSEDRGLSYEQYF
TRBV5-1,.,TRBJ2-6,.,TGCGCCAGCAGCCCGAGGGAAGACCTAGTTCGTGGGGCCAACGTCCTGACTTTC,CASSPREDLVRGANVLTF
TRBV30,.,TRBJ1-5,.,TGTGCCTGGAGTGCGCAGACTGAGCCCCAGCATTTT,CAWSAQTEPQHF
TRBV19,once,TRBJ2-5,.,TGTGCCAGTAGCAACAGGGCGGGTGTAGAGACCCAGTACTTC,CASSNRAGVETQYF
TRBV27,.,TRBJ2-4,TRBD1,TGTGCCAGCAGTACAGGACAGGGGGCCTACATTCAGTACTTC,CASSTGQGAYIQYF
TRBV28,.,TRBJ1-1,.,TGTGCCAGCAGAACAGGCAACACTGAAGCTTTCTTT,CASRTGNTEAFF
TRBV19,.,TRBJ2-1,TRBD2,TGTGCCAGTAGTTTAGCGGGAGGGCCCAGAAATGAGCAGTTCTTC,CASSLAGGPRNEQFF
TRBV6-2/TRBV6-3,once,TRBJ2-5,TRBD1,TGTGCCAGCAGTAATCGCGACAGGGACCTCCAAGAGACCCAGTACTTC,CASSNRDRDLQETQYF
TRBV27,.,TRBJ2-7,TRBD2,TGTGCCAGCAGTTTCCTAGCGGGTCACGAGCAGTACTTC,CASSFLAGHEQYF